The rows below give T cell receptor beta chains drawn from one sample of a study of human T cells and chemical hapten exposure. MiXCR was run by TCRdb on the RACE reads, yielding one entry per CDR3 protein. The table shows fewer than 60,000 distinct CDR3 sequences, with around a tenth occurring only once. The sample in question was whole blood, obtained in connection with sensitization to the hapten diphenylcyclopropenone (DPC). These receptors came from a woman aged 50 to 60 with alopecia areata. Some clones in this sample may be carry-over from other donors' samples. CDR3s include the opening cysteine and the closing phenylalanine or tryptophan. The order of the fields is D gene, J gene, V gene, clone size, CDR3 DNA, CDR3 protein. The D gene is left open where the match is weak. Expanded clones get a size class; other rows say once, few or many, or leave the size out.

D gene: TRBD2
J gene: TRBJ2-1
V gene: TRBV6-6
clone size: NA
CDR3 DNA: TGTGCCAGCTCTCCTAGCGGGAGGGCCAGGGAGTTCGATGAGCAGTTCTTC
CDR3 protein: CASSPSGRAREFDEQFF

D gene: NA
J gene: TRBJ2-2
V gene: TRBV7-6
clone size: many
CDR3 DNA: TGTGCCAGCAGCTTAAATCAACTCGGTGGGAACGGGGAGCTGTTTTTT
CDR3 protein: CASSLNQLGGNGELFF

D gene: TRBD1
J gene: TRBJ1-2
V gene: TRBV7-2
clone size: few
CDR3 DNA: TGTGCCAGCAGCCCGCGCTGGGACAGGGGGAACTATGGCTACACCTTC
CDR3 protein: CASSPRWDRGNYGYTF

D gene: NA
J gene: TRBJ1-2
V gene: TRBV7-2
clone size: NA
CDR3 DNA: TGTGCCAGCAGCTCCTGGCAGGACAGCTATGGCTACACCTTC
CDR3 protein: CASSSWQDSYGYTF

D gene: NA
J gene: TRBJ2-3
V gene: TRBV29-1
clone size: NA
CDR3 DNA: TGCAGCGCCATGGGGTTCGCAGATACGCAGTATTTT
CDR3 protein: CSAMGFADTQYF

D gene: NA
J gene: TRBJ1-1
V gene: TRBV27
clone size: medium-sized
CDR3 DNA: TGTGCCAGCAGTTTGGGACGTAACACTGAAGCTTTCTTT
CDR3 protein: CASSLGRNTEAFF

D gene: TRBD1
J gene: TRBJ2-7
V gene: TRBV29-1
clone size: many
CDR3 DNA: TGCAGCGTTGAAGATGGTCGGGACAGGGGCCACGAGCAGTACTTC
CDR3 protein: CSVEDGRDRGHEQYF

D gene: NA
J gene: TRBJ1-1
V gene: TRBV18
clone size: NA
CDR3 DNA: TGTGCCAGCTCACCCTTGAGGGGGTTGGGCACTGAAGCTTTCTTT
CDR3 protein: CASSPLRGLGTEAFF

D gene: NA
J gene: TRBJ2-5
V gene: TRBV12-3/TRBV12-4
clone size: many
CDR3 DNA: TGTGCCAGCAGTTTAAGGGGCGGGGGCTCCGGGCAAGAGACCCAGTACTTC
CDR3 protein: CASSLRGGGSGQETQYF

D gene: TRBD1
J gene: TRBJ1-1
V gene: TRBV3-1
clone size: many
CDR3 DNA: TGTGCCAGCAGCCCCTTTCGGACAGGGACCGCCACTGAAGCTTTCTTT
CDR3 protein: CASSPFRTGTATEAFF

D gene: NA
J gene: TRBJ2-1
V gene: TRBV9
clone size: many
CDR3 DNA: TGTGCCAGCAGCGTAGGGGTGGGAGGCAATGAGCAGTTCTTC
CDR3 protein: CASSVGVGGNEQFF

D gene: NA
J gene: TRBJ2-5
V gene: TRBV5-5
clone size: few
CDR3 DNA: TGTGCCAGCAGCTTGGCATGGCGAGAGACCCAGTACTTC
CDR3 protein: CASSLAWRETQYF

D gene: NA
J gene: TRBJ2-5
V gene: TRBV14
clone size: many
CDR3 DNA: TGTGCCAGCAGCCAACGTCGGGAGACCCAGTACTTC
CDR3 protein: CASSQRRETQYF

D gene: TRBD1
J gene: TRBJ1-6
V gene: TRBV2
clone size: many
CDR3 DNA: TGTGCCAGCAGTCCACAGGGGGCAGTGGATTCACCCCTCCACTTT
CDR3 protein: CASSPQGAVDSPLHF

D gene: NA
J gene: TRBJ2-1
V gene: TRBV20-1
clone size: many
CDR3 DNA: TGCAGTGCTACCGGTAGCGGAACGCAGTTCTTC
CDR3 protein: CSATGSGTQFF

D gene: NA
J gene: TRBJ2-3
V gene: TRBV11-2
clone size: many
CDR3 DNA: TGTGCCAGCAGCGTAACGGCAGGGCGCACAGATACGCAGTATTTT
CDR3 protein: CASSVTAGRTDTQYF

D gene: NA
J gene: TRBJ2-1
V gene: TRBV7-2
clone size: few
CDR3 DNA: TGTGCCAGCAGCGGGGACTCCGGATACAATGAGCAGTTCTTC
CDR3 protein: CASSGDSGYNEQFF

D gene: NA
J gene: TRBJ2-7
V gene: TRBV29-1
clone size: many
CDR3 DNA: TGCAGCGTTGGGACTTCCAGCTCCTACGAGCAGTACTTC
CDR3 protein: CSVGTSSSYEQYF

D gene: NA
J gene: TRBJ2-3
V gene: TRBV11-3
clone size: many
CDR3 DNA: TGTGCCAGCAGCTTAACGGGGTTCTCCACAGATACGCAGTATTTT
CDR3 protein: CASSLTGFSTDTQYF

D gene: NA
J gene: TRBJ2-7
V gene: TRBV29-1
clone size: few
CDR3 DNA: TGCAGCGTCACATTAACCTACGAGCAGTACTTC
CDR3 protein: CSVTLTYEQYF

D gene: NA
J gene: TRBJ2-7
V gene: TRBV11-2
clone size: many
CDR3 DNA: TGTGCCAGCAACCCACCCCCCGGGACCTATCAATCCGAGCAGTACTTC
CDR3 protein: CASNPPPGTYQSEQYF

D gene: NA
J gene: TRBJ2-6
V gene: TRBV7-9
clone size: many
CDR3 DNA: TGTGCCAGCAGCCCGCAGGGTAATGAGGGGGCCAACGTCCTGACTTTC
CDR3 protein: CASSPQGNEGANVLTF

D gene: TRBD2
J gene: TRBJ2-1
V gene: TRBV18
clone size: many
CDR3 DNA: TGTGCCAGCTCACGTGGACTAGATGCGAGTGAGCAGTTCTTC
CDR3 protein: CASSRGLDASEQFF

D gene: TRBD1
J gene: TRBJ2-2
V gene: TRBV3-1
clone size: few
CDR3 DNA: TGTGCCAGCAGCCAAGTTTGGACAGGGAACACCGGGGAGCTGTTTTTT
CDR3 protein: CASSQVWTGNTGELFF

D gene: NA
J gene: TRBJ1-6
V gene: TRBV18
clone size: few
CDR3 DNA: TGTGCCAGCTCACTCGACAGGAAGAATTCACCCCTCCACTTT
CDR3 protein: CASSLDRKNSPLHF

D gene: NA
J gene: TRBJ1-2
V gene: TRBV5-1
clone size: NA
CDR3 DNA: TGCGCCAGCAGCCCAGATTCAGCGTACTATGGCTACACCTTC
CDR3 protein: CASSPDSAYYGYTF

D gene: NA
J gene: TRBJ2-7
V gene: TRBV28
clone size: NA
CDR3 DNA: TGTGCCAGCAGTTTGGGCCAGGGCTCCTACGAGCAGTACTTC
CDR3 protein: CASSLGQGSYEQYF